This T cell receptor beta chain was recovered during a study of T cell responses to AZD1222 COVID-19 vaccine. CDR3 length: 13 residues. V shed 9 bases and J 3 bases; nucleotides not matched to a gene: 6. CDR1 MDHEN and CDR2 SYDVKM come from the germline V gene. Clones were read by immunoSEQ multiplex PCR, and TCRdb kept only the in-frame ones, dropping some. Seen here are 150,000 to 180,000 clones, about 88% observed once, and the top ten hold less than 3.5%. The sample holds one count of this clone. Its antigen is not known. The study, taken as a whole, reports: A reported finding is that nearly half of spike-specific TCRs target unmutated variant regions.

The material was peripheral blood, obtained on day 0 of AZD1222 vaccination. The chain has TRBV28 and TRBJ1-2; 8 bases are a match to TRBD1. The sequence was collected from an adult in good health. The CDR3 loop is CASRTGIDYGYTF. The CDR3 DNA is TGTGCCAGTAGGACAGGGATTGACTATGGCTACACCTTC.